A single sample gave rise to the 26 T cell receptor beta chains below, sequenced in a study of blood T cell repertoires in COVID-19. TCRdb's copy holds only in-frame clones and misses some; the assay was immunoSEQ multiplex PCR. This repertoire shows roughly 81,000 clones, 89% found once; its top ten account for about 12%. Sequencing used peripheral blood. These TCRs come from a man aged 70-80 years with active or convalescent COVID-19.

The chain is built from TRBV18 and TRBJ2-1; TRBD2 might be the D (5 bases). Looked up from germline, CDR1 is KGHSH and CDR2 is LQKENI. The ends were cut back, 0 bases at V and 7 bases at J, with 10 bases in the middle. The CDR3 has 14 residues. The CDR3 loop reads CASSPPGSGNEQFF. The CDR3 nucleotides are TGTGCCAGCTCACCACCGGGGAGTGGGAATGAGCAGTTCTTC.

This sequence joins TRBV2 and TRBJ1-2, with D maybe TRBD1 (5 bases). Germline lookup yields CDR1 SNHLY and CDR2 FYNNEI. Trimming stripped 3 bases from V and 2 bases from J, with 10 bases between. There are 14 residues in the CDR3. CDR3 loop: CASSDRGGNYGYTF. CDR3 nucleotide sequence: TGTGCCAGCAGTGATCGGGGGGGGAACTATGGCTACACCTTC.

The gene calls are TRBV2 and TRBJ2-1; 11 bases agree with TRBD2. The germline gives CDR1 SNHLY, CDR2 FYNNEI. V was pared by 7 bases and J by 4 bases, with 15 bases of the junction left unmatched. The CDR3 totals 18 residues. CDR3 sequence: CASNLWGSGGAYYNEQFF. The CDR3 nucleotides read TGTGCCAGCAACCTATGGGGTAGCGGGGGGGCTTATTACAATGAGCAGTTCTTC.

This chain links TRBV6-5 with TRBJ1-1; 7 positions agree with TRBD1. V shed 0 bases and J 7 bases; nucleotides not matched to a gene: 5. CDR1 is MNHEY, CDR2 SVGAGI, per germline. This CDR3 is built from 14 residues. The CDR3 coding sequence is TGTGCCAGCAGTTACTCTGAGGGACAGCGTGAAGCTTTCTTT. It codes for CASSYSEGQREAFF.

The rearrangement joins TRBV5-1 to TRBJ2-3; D unclear. Germline V CDR1 and CDR2: SGHRS, YFSETQ. The CDR3 has 16 residues. Trimming removed 0 bases from V and 0 bases from J, with 11 bases in between. The CDR3 DNA is TGCGCCAGCAGCTTGGCCTCGATCGAGAGCACAGATACGCAGTATTTT. This codes for CASSLASIESTDTQYF. The full variable domain, in which reference TRBV5-1 and TRBJ2-3 provide the parts outside the CDR3, is KAGVTQTPRYLIKTRGQQVTLSCSPISGHRSVSWYQQTPGQGLQFLFEYFSETQRNKGNFPGRFSGRQFSNSRSEMNVSTLELGDSALYLCASSLASIESTDTQYFGPGTRLTVL.

The chain uses TRBV28 and TRBJ2-7; 9 nucleotides match TRBD1. Trimming at V came to 4 bases and at J to 3 bases, leaving 4 bases not matched to a gene. CDR3 length equals 14 residues. Germline V gives CDR1 MDHEN, CDR2 SYDVKM. The CDR3 region is CASSSGTGYYEQYF. The CDR3 nucleotides are TGTGCCAGCAGTTCCGGGACAGGGTACTACGAGCAGTACTTC. Looking up the rest from reference TRBV28 and TRBJ2-7 gives the full variable domain: DVKVTQSSRYLVKRTGEKVFLECVQDMDHENMFWYRQDPGLGLRLIYFSYDVKMKEKGDIPEGYSVSREKKERFSLILESASTNQTSMYLCASSSGTGYYEQYFGPGTRLTVT.

CDR3 amino acids: CASRGQGMKKLFF. The CDR3 DNA reads TGTGCCAGCAGGGGACAGGGAATGAAAAAACTGTTTTTT. The rearrangement joins TRBV28 to TRBJ1-4; 9 nucleotides line up with TRBD1. Germline V gene data show CDR1 as MDHEN and CDR2 as SYDVKM. This CDR3 region has 13 residues. Unmatched junction bases numbered 5, after V lost 6 bases and J lost 9 bases.

The chain uses TRBV10-3 and TRBJ2-3, with 10 positions matching TRBD2. Germline CDR1 reads ENHRY; CDR2 reads SYGVKD. The CDR3 totals 17 residues. Trimming cost V 10 bases and J 6 bases; bases outside gene matches: 19. The CDR3 region has the DNA TGTGCCACCGCTGAGGGCTTTATAGCGGGGGGAGCGGATACGCAGTATTTT. It specifies CATAEGFIAGGADTQYF.

The chain joins TRBV24-1 to TRBJ2-3; the match to TRBD1 covers 7 bases. CDR1 and CDR2 from the germline V gene are KGHDR and SFDVKD. This CDR3 region has 16 residues. J lost 4 bases, V lost 1 base, and 7 bases had no gene match. The CDR3 sequence: CATSDFSTGNPDTQYF. CDR3 DNA sequence: TGTGCCACCAGTGATTTCTCGACAGGGAACCCAGATACGCAGTATTTT.

This chain uses TRBV7-8 with TRBJ1-1; TRBD1 matches at 7 bases. Germline loops: CDR1 SGHVS, CDR2 FQNEAQ. Trimming took 3 bases from V and 11 from J; bases not matched to a gene: 6. This CDR3 has 12 amino acids. The CDR3 coding sequence is TGTGCCAGCAGCTTCGACAGGGTGAGGGCTTTCTTT. It codes for CASSFDRVRAFF.

This rearrangement joins TRBV11-2 to TRBJ1-1; D perhaps matches TRBD1 (5 bases). This CDR3 has 14 residues. With 4 bases removed from V and 5 bases from J, the gap between germline ends came to 14 bases. Germline-derived CDR1 and CDR2 are SGHAT and FQNNGV. As DNA, the CDR3 is TGTGCCAGCAGCTCGAGTGTCGGGGGTACTGAAGCTTTCTTT. It encodes CASSSSVGGTEAFF.

The chain has TRBV7-9 and TRBJ1-4; 11 nucleotides agree with TRBD1. CDR1 and CDR2 from the germline V gene are SEHNR and FQNEAQ (reference sequence). With 5 bases clipped from V and 7 bases from J, the junction kept 3 bases outside the gene matches. This CDR3 has 14 amino acids. CDR3 bases: TGTGCCAGCAGCAGGACAGGGGGCGGTGAAAAACTGTTTTTT. It is translated as CASSRTGGGEKLFF.

This sequence joins TRBV6-5 and TRBJ2-3, with 7 bases matching TRBD1. Germline V gene data show CDR1 as MNHEY and CDR2 as SVGAGI. J gave up 0 bases and V 10 bases, and 10 bases lay outside the gene matches. This CDR3 has 15 amino acids. CDR3 nucleotide sequence: TGTGCCACAATGACCGGGACAGCTAGCACAGATACGCAGTATTTT. Protein product: CATMTGTASTDTQYF.

V is TRBV6-2 or TRBV6-3 and J is TRBJ2-1, with D hard to call. The CDR3 runs to 15 residues. Germline CDR1 and CDR2: MNHEY and SVGEGT. V lost 6 bases and J 2 bases, leaving 14 bases between the germline ends. The CDR3 region is CASSQTHSTYNEQFF. The CDR3 DNA reads as TGTGCCAGCAGCCAGACTCACTCGACCTACAATGAGCAGTTCTTC.

The table lists this clone with a few counts. V usage is TRBV5-1 and J usage is TRBJ1-4; 9 positions agree with TRBD1. This CDR3 has 16 residues. V shed 5 bases and J 3 bases; nucleotides not matched to a gene: 8. Germline V CDR1 and CDR2: SGHRS, YFSETQ. The CDR3 here is CASRPTGGMANEKLFF. The CDR3 DNA sequence: TGCGCCAGCAGACCAACAGGGGGCATGGCTAATGAAAAACTGTTTTTT.

CDR3 nucleotide sequence: TGTGCCAGCGGCAGGGACAGGGTAAAGGAGCAGTTCTTC. Protein sequence: CASGRDRVKEQFF. This chain connects TRBV28 to TRBJ2-1; 9 bases agree with TRBD1. The CDR3 covers 13 residues. CDR1 and CDR2 from the germline V gene are MDHEN and SYDVKM. J was trimmed by 10 bases and V by 8 bases; bases with no gene match: 9.

V is TRBV2 and J is TRBJ1-1, with D perhaps TRBD1 (6 bases). V dropped 6 bases and J dropped 2 bases, with 16 bases sitting between them. Germline assignment: CDR1 SNHLY and CDR2 FYNNEI. The CDR3 extends over 15 amino acids. The CDR3 loop reads CASSGGPRGNTEAFF. The CDR3 DNA is TGTGCCAGCAGCGGGGGGCCCAGGGGTAACACTGAAGCTTTCTTT.

The rearrangement joins TRBV12-5 to TRBJ2-1, with 9 bases that match TRBD1. CDR1 is LGHNT and CDR2 is FRNRAP in the germline V gene. With 7 bases clipped from V and 3 bases from J, the junction kept 7 bases outside the gene matches. CDR3 length: 15 amino acids. The CDR3, as DNA: TGTGCTAGTGTCAAGGGACAGGGTGACTACAATGAGCAGTTCTTC. This translates into CASVKGQGDYNEQFF.

The gene calls are TRBV10-2 and TRBJ2-3, with 12 bases matching TRBD2. Germline CDR1 WSHSY, CDR2 SAAADI. The CDR3 loop spans 16 amino acids. V lost 6 bases to trimming and J lost 2 bases; unmatched junction nucleotides: 6. The CDR3 spells CASRLTSGGFTDTQYF. DNA of the CDR3: TGCGCCAGCAGGCTGACTAGCGGGGGCTTCACAGATACGCAGTATTTT.

The gene calls are TRBV27 and TRBJ1-1; 7 bases match TRBD1. The CDR3 covers 15 residues. After removal of 3 bases from V and 3 bases from J, the junction contained 7 bases not matched to a gene. Germline V gene sequence: CDR1 MNHEY, CDR2 SMNVEV (reference sequence). This chain's CDR3 is CASSLLQGTYTEAFF. DNA of the CDR3: TGTGCCAGCAGTTTGTTACAGGGGACGTACACTGAAGCTTTCTTT.

V usage is TRBV9 and J usage is TRBJ1-2; D gene unclear. The V gene lost 4 bases and the J gene lost 8 bases, with 15 bases spanning the gap. The CDR3 sequence is 13 residues long. The germline V gene has CDR1 SGDLS and CDR2 YYNGEE. DNA for the CDR3: TGTGCCAGCAGCCCTGAGACCTCGGAGGGCTACACCTTC. It translates to CASSPETSEGYTF.

The gene calls are TRBV28 and TRBJ1-1; no firm D call. CDR1 MDHEN and CDR2 SYDVKM come from the germline V gene. The CDR3 loop spans 12 amino acids. Trimming removed 1 base at V and 6 bases at J, with 6 bases between. The chain's CDR3 is CASSLSLSEAFF. CDR3 coding DNA: TGTGCCAGCAGTTTATCCTTATCTGAAGCTTTCTTT.

The gene calls are TRBV2 and TRBJ1-1, with no clear D. Trimming took 7 bases from V and 0 from J, leaving 12 bases between them. The CDR3 consists of 14 residues. The V gene's germline CDR1 is SNHLY and CDR2 FYNNEI. CDR3 sequence: CASNEGTMNTEAFF. The CDR3 DNA follows: TGTGCCAGCAACGAGGGCACTATGAACACTGAAGCTTTCTTT. Full variable domain (missing parts from reference TRBV2 and TRBJ1-1): EPEVTQTPSHQVTQMGQEVILRCVPISNHLYFYWYRQILGQKVEFLVSFYNNEISEKSEIFDDQFSVERPDGSNFTLKIRSTKLEDSAMYFCASNEGTMNTEAFFGQGTRLTVV.

V gene TRBV28 combines with J gene TRBJ1-2; 9 bases line up with TRBD1. Trimming removed 6 bases from V and 7 bases from J; junction bases left unmatched: 9. Germline CDR1 is MDHEN and CDR2 is SYDVKM. The CDR3 extends over 14 amino acids. The CDR3 is CASSIDDRGSGYTF. CDR3 nucleotide sequence: TGTGCCAGCAGCATCGACGACAGGGGGTCTGGCTACACCTTC.

This sequence joins TRBV18 and TRBJ1-2, with D possibly matching TRBD1 (6 bases). This CDR3 is built from 13 residues. The germline V and J ends were trimmed by 3 bases and 7 bases, with 12 bases remaining between them. Looked up from germline, CDR1 is KGHSH and CDR2 is LQKENI. CDR3 nucleotides: TGTGCCAGCTCACCCACAGGGTCGCTTGGCTACACCTTC. This gives the protein CASSPTGSLGYTF.

This clone was seen a handful of times. The chain carries TRBV9 and TRBJ2-2; perhaps TRBD1 as D (6 bases). Germline V gene data show CDR1 as SGDLS and CDR2 as YYNGEE. Trimming removed 1 base at V and 1 base at J, with 11 bases between. The length of the CDR3 is 16 residues. The CDR3 is CASSVRGSLNTGELFF. The CDR3 nucleotides are TGTGCCAGCAGCGTAAGGGGGTCTTTGAACACCGGGGAGCTGTTTTTT.